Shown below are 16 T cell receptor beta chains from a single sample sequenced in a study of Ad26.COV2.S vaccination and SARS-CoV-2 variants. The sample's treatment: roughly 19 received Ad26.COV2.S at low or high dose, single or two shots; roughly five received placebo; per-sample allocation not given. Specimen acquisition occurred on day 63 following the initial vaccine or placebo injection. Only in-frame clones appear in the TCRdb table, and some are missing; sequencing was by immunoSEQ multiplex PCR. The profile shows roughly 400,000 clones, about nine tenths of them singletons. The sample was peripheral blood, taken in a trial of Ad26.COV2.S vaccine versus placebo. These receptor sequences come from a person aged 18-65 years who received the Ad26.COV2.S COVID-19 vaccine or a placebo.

Here the CDR3 reads CASSLRRDRRYEQYF. DNA for the CDR3: TGTGCCAGCAGCTTACGGAGGGACAGACGCTACGAGCAGTACTTC. This chain links TRBV7-2 with TRBJ2-7; D perhaps matches TRBD1 (7 bases). The CDR3 totals 15 residues. CDR1 and CDR2 (germline): SGHTA, FQGNSA. V was cut by 2 bases and J by 3 bases, with 14 bases left in between.

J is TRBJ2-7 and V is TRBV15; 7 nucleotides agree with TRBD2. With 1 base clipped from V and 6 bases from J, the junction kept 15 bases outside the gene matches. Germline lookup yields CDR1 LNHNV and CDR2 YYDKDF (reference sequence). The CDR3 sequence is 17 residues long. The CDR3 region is CATSRAGTNGSAREQYF. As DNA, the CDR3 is TGTGCCACCAGCAGAGCCGGGACTAACGGGAGTGCCCGCGAGCAGTACTTC.

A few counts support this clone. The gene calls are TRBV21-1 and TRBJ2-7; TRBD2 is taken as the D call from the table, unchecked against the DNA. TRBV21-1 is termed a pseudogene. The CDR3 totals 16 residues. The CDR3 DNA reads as TGTGCCAGCAGCAAAGCACAGCGGGAGGGTCCCTACGAGCAGTACTTC. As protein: CASSKAQREGPYEQYF.

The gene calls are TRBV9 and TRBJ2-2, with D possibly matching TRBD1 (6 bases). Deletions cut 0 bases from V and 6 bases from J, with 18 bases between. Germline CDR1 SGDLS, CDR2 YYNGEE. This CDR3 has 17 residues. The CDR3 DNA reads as TGTGCCAGCAGCGTAGCTACGACAGGTTGGGTTCCCGGGGAGCTGTTTTTT. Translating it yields CASSVATTGWVPGELFF.

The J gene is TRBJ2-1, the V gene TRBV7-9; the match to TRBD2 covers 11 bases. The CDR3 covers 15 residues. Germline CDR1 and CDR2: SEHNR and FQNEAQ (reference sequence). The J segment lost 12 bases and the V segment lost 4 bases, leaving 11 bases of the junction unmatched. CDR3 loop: CASSSRTSGFLGQFF. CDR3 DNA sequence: TGTGCCAGCAGCTCCCGGACTAGCGGGTTTCTAGGGCAGTTCTTC.

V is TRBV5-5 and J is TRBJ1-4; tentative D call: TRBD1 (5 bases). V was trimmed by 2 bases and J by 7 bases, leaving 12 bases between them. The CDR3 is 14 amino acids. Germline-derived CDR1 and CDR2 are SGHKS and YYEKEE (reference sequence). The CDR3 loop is CASSFEGPSEKLFF. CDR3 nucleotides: TGTGCCAGCAGCTTCGAGGGACCAAGTGAAAAACTGTTTTTT.

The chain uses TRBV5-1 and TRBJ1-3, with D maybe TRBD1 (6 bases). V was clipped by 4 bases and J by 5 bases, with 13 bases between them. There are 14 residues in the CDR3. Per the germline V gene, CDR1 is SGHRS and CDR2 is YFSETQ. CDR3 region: CASSPMQGRNTIYF. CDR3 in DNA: TGCGCCAGCAGCCCGATGCAGGGGCGAAACACCATATATTTT.

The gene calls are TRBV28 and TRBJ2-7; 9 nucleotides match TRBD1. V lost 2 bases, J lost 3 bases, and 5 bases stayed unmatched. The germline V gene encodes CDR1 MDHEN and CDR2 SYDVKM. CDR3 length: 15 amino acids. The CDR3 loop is CASSLPGQGGYEQYF. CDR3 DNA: TGTGCCAGCAGTTTACCGGGACAGGGAGGCTACGAGCAGTACTTC.

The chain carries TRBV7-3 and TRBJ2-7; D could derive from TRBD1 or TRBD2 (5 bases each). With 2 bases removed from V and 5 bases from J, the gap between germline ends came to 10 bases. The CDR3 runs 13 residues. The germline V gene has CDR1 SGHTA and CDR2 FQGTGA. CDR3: CASSLGTLNEQYF. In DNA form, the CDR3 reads TGTGCCAGCAGCTTAGGGACCCTGAACGAGCAGTACTTC.

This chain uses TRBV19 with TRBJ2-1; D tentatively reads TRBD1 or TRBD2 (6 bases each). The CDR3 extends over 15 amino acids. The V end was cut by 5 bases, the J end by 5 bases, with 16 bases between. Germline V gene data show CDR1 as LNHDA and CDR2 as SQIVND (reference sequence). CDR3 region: CASSSPGRDNNEQFF. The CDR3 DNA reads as TGTGCCAGTAGTTCCCCGGGGCGGGACAACAATGAGCAGTTCTTC.

CDR3 in DNA: TGTGCCAGCAGGAAGGGCCGGGGCACAGATACGCAGTATTTT. Translating gives CASRKGRGTDTQYF. The chain employs TRBV7-3 and TRBJ2-3; the D is unclear. CDR1 is SGHTA and CDR2 is FQGTGA in the germline V gene. The CDR3 is 14 residues long. V was shortened by 6 bases and J by 1 base, with 11 bases between the two germline ends.

This CDR3 reads CASVGGGGTEGWGTGELFF. The CDR3 DNA is TGTGCCAGTGTCGGCGGAGGGGGTACCGAAGGATGGGGCACCGGGGAGCTGTTTTTT. The V gene is TRBV19, the J gene TRBJ2-2; D assignment may be TRBD1 or TRBD2 (6 bases each). Looked up from germline, CDR1 is LNHDA and CDR2 is SQIVND (reference sequence). The CDR3 consists of 19 residues. Trimming took off 8 bases at V and 4 bases at J, with 29 bases between the two ends.

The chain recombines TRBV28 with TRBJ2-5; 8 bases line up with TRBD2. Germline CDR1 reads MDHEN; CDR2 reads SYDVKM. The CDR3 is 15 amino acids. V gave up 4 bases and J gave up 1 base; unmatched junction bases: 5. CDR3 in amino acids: CASSYGAGGQETQYF. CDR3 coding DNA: TGTGCCAGCAGTTATGGGGCGGGAGGCCAAGAGACCCAGTACTTC.

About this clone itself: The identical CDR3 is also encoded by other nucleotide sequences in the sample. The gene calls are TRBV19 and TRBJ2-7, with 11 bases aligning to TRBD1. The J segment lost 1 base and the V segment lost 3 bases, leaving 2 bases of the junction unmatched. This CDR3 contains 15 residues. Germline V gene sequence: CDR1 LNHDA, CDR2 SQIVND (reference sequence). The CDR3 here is CASSIGTGGSYEQYF. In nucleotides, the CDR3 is TGTGCCAGTAGTATCGGGACAGGGGGTTCCTACGAGCAGTACTTC.

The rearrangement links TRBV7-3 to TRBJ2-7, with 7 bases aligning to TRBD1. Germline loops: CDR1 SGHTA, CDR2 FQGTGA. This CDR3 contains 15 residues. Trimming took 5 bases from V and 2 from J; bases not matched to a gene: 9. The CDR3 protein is CASSPDGTATYEQYF. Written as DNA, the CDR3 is TGTGCCAGCAGCCCCGACGGGACAGCTACCTACGAGCAGTACTTC.

The CDR3 DNA follows: TGTGCCAGCGTGTCGGCCAATGAGCAGTTCTTC. This codes for CASVSANEQFF. This chain uses TRBV27 with TRBJ2-1, with D uncertain. V dropped 8 bases and J dropped 6 bases, with 8 bases sitting between them. Germline V gene sequence: CDR1 MNHEY, CDR2 SMNVEV (reference sequence). This CDR3 is 11 amino acids long.